The clone carrying this T cell receptor (beta chain) was observed a few times. This sample stems from a study of T cells after yellow fever vaccination. TCRdb independently ran MiXCR on the 5' RACE reads; one entry per CDR3 protein. Among approximately 13,000 distinct CDR3 sequences listed, 4.9% were seen once. Per the germline V gene, CDR1 is MNHEY and CDR2 is SMNVEV (reference sequence). This CDR3 spans 18 amino acids. After removal of 7 bases from V and 6 bases from J, the junction contained 19 bases not matched to a gene. The material was PBMCs, either bulk or a sorted T-cell subset (CD4+, CD8+, memory, or dextramer-sorted; not recorded which), obtained 45 days after the yellow fever booster vaccination. This rearrangement joins TRBV27 to TRBJ2-2, with 8 bases lining up with TRBD1. This TCR was recovered from a man aged 30 to 39 who received the YFV17D yellow fever vaccine. The CDR3 here is CASTNNTRTGKIAGELFF. The CDR3 DNA is TGTGCCAGCACCAATAACACCAGGACAGGGAAGATCGCCGGGGAGCTGTTTTTT.